These 22 T cell receptor beta chains were sequenced from one sample in a study of CD8+CD57+ T cells in acquired aplastic anemia. The TCR beta profiling, which covered VDJ combination and CDR3 sequence, was carried out using genomic DNA as the template. From the reads, TCRdb called clonotypes with MiXCR, one entry per CDR3 protein. Among a few hundred thousand distinct CDR3 sequences listed, about two thirds were seen once. Sequenced: sorted CD4+, CD8+, or CD8+CD57+ T cells (not recorded which) from PBMCs. All receptors derive from a human donor in good health, serving as a control.

The rearrangement uses TRBV7-2 and TRBJ1-5; D remains ambiguous. The germline V gene encodes CDR1 SGHTA and CDR2 FQGNSA. V lost 5 bases and J 16 bases, leaving 24 bases between the germline ends. The CDR3 spans 14 residues. In nucleotides, the CDR3 is TGTGCCAGCAGCCAAGGGTTTGTCTACTCTAACTATCATTTT. Translating it yields CASSQGFVYSNYHF.

This clonotype was counted ten times or more. The chain links TRBV5-1 to TRBJ2-7; 8 bases are shared with TRBD1. Germline values: CDR1 SGHRS, CDR2 YFSETQ. V gave up 4 bases and J gave up 0 bases; unmatched junction bases: 6. CDR3 length: 15 residues. The CDR3 nucleotides read TGCGCCAGCAGCGCGACAGGGGATGCCTCCTACGAGCAGTACTTC. As protein: CASSATGDASYEQYF.

Details on this clonotype: At one end, the junction sequence differs from germline, possibly due to a read error. The chain employs TRBV7-2 and TRBJ1-3; unclear D gene. Germline loops: CDR1 SGHTA, CDR2 FQGNSA. The CDR3 loop spans 15 amino acids. In nucleotides, the CDR3 is TGTGCCAGCACCTCCGGCGCAAACGCTGGAAACAACATATATTTT. It specifies CASTSGANAGNNIYF. The whole variable domain, filled in from reference TRBV7-2 and TRBJ1-3, reads GAGVSQSPSNKVTEKGKDVELRCDPISGHTALYWYRQSLGQGLEFLIYFQGNSAPDKSGLPSDRFSAERTGGSVSTLTIQRTQQEDSAVYLCASTSGANAGNNIYFGEGSWLTVV.

In DNA, the CDR3 is TGTGCCAGCAGTGAGGAGACCTATGGCTACACCTTC. The encoded protein is CASSEETYGYTF. This chain joins TRBV2 and TRBJ1-2, with D hard to call. Germline values: CDR1 SNHLY, CDR2 FYNNEI. With 3 bases removed from V and 4 bases from J, the gap between germline ends came to 6 bases. The CDR3 sequence is 12 residues long.

As regards this clonotype: No conserved phenylalanine or tryptophan is present at the end of the CDR3, so a read error is the likely explanation. The V call is TRBV20-1, the J call TRBJ1-1, with a weak D call TRBD1 (6 bases). CDR3 length: 12 residues. Germline CDR1 reads DFQATT; CDR2 reads SNEGSKA (reference sequence). Trimming left V 4 bases short and J 10 bases short, with 16 bases between. The CDR3 DNA reads TGCAGTGCTAAGGGGGGTACCGAGGGAGCTTTCTCT. Translated, it gives CSAKGGTEGAFS.

The V call is TRBV19, the J call TRBJ2-3, with 10 bases fitting TRBD2. The CDR3 contains 17 residues. Germline V gives CDR1 LNHDA, CDR2 SQIVND (reference sequence). V shed 9 bases, J shed 5 bases, and the junction held 17 bases outside the gene matches. The CDR3 is CASSSPTSGFAVDTQYF. The CDR3 DNA reads TGTGCCAGCAGCTCACCGACTAGCGGGTTTGCTGTAGATACGCAGTATTTT. The full variable domain, rest sourced from reference TRBV19 and TRBJ2-3, is DGGITQSPKYLFRKEGQNVTLSCEQNLNHDAMYWYRQDPGQGLRLIYYSQIVNDFQKGDIAEGYSVSREKKESFPLTVTSAQKNPTAFYLCASSSPTSGFAVDTQYFGPGTRLTVL.

There are a few counts of this clonotype. V usage is TRBV10-3 and J usage is TRBJ1-6; the D gene is possibly TRBD1 (6 bases). This CDR3 spans 15 amino acids. Germline V gives CDR1 ENHRY, CDR2 SYGVKD. The V gene lost 2 bases and the J gene lost 7 bases, with 12 bases spanning the gap. CDR3 in amino acids: CAISEPARGNSPLHF. As DNA, the CDR3 is TGTGCCATCAGTGAGCCTGCAAGGGGGAATTCACCCCTCCACTTT.

Note on this clonotype: At one boundary the junction diverges from the germline segment, which might be a read error. The chain joins TRBV5-1 to TRBJ2-7, with 8 bases identical to TRBD2. The CDR3 covers 16 residues. The germline gives CDR1 SGHRS, CDR2 YFSETQ. CDR3 bases: TGTGCCAGCAGCTTGGCCGGGGGGGGAACCTCCTACGAGCAGTACTTC. This gives the protein CASSLAGGGTSYEQYF.

This chain joins TRBV5-4 and TRBJ2-5; D might be TRBD1 (6 bases). The assigned J gene may be wrong: the sequence end matches TRBJ2-4 better. Germline V gene lookup returns CDR1 SGHNT and CDR2 YYREEE (reference sequence). This CDR3 region has 13 residues. The CDR3 protein is CASSLGQVNIQYF. The DNA of the CDR3 is TGTGCCAGCAGCTTGGGACAGGTGAACATTCAGTACTTC.

The chain couples TRBV7-3 to TRBJ1-4; 8 positions match TRBD1. In germline, CDR1 is SGHTA, CDR2 FQGTGA. The junction had 9 bases not matched to a gene; V was cut back by 5 bases and J by 7 bases. The CDR3 loop spans 15 amino acids. CDR3 sequence: CASSQQGGSGEKLFF. CDR3 nucleotides: TGTGCCAGCAGCCAACAGGGGGGGTCTGGTGAAAAACTGTTTTTT.

The sample holds many counts of this clonotype. The rearrangement links TRBV7-2 to TRBJ2-1; tentatively, D is TRBD2 (6 bases). V was pared by 3 bases and J by 4 bases, with 10 bases between. This CDR3 is built from 14 residues. Per the germline V gene, CDR1 is SGHTA and CDR2 is FQGNSA. The CDR3 DNA reads as TGTGCCAGCAGCTTGGCGGGGAAGTACAATGAGCAGTTCTTC. This encodes CASSLAGKYNEQFF. Looking up the rest from reference TRBV7-2 and TRBJ2-1 gives the full variable domain: GAGVSQSPSNKVTEKGKDVELRCDPISGHTALYWYRQSLGQGLEFLIYFQGNSAPDKSGLPSDRFSAERTGGSVSTLTIQRTQQEDSAVYLCASSLAGKYNEQFFGPGTRLTVL.

This clonotype was detected ten times or more. This chain uses TRBV27 with TRBJ2-5; D ambiguous. The CDR3 runs to 11 residues. V lost 5 bases, J lost 5 bases, and 6 bases lay in between. CDR1 is MNHEY, CDR2 SMNVEV, per germline (reference sequence). This chain's CDR3 is CASSVGETQYF. CDR3 nucleotides: TGTGCCAGCAGTGTAGGGGAGACCCAGTACTTC.

This sequence joins TRBV7-3 and TRBJ1-1, with unresolved D. CDR1 and CDR2 from the germline V gene are SGHTA and FQGTGA. The CDR3 contains 13 residues. Deletions cut 2 bases from V and 7 bases from J, with 11 bases between. CDR3 DNA sequence: TGTGCCAGCAGCTTAGGCTGCTGGCGTGAAGCTTTCTTT. The encoded protein is CASSLGCWREAFF.

This clonotype was counted ten times or more. V is TRBV6-1 and J is TRBJ1-1; the D gene is possibly TRBD1 (6 bases). V was pared by 3 bases and J by 1 base, with 12 bases between. This CDR3 contains 15 residues. Germline values: CDR1 MNHNS, CDR2 SASEGT. For the CDR3, the DNA is TGTGCCAGCAGTGACGGCGGGGGCGGGAACACTGAAGCTTTCTTT. It is translated as CASSDGGGGNTEAFF.

In this sample, this clonotype turned up many times. The chain has TRBV19 and TRBJ2-7; D possibly corresponds to TRBD1 (5 bases). In germline, CDR1 is LNHDA, CDR2 SQIVND (reference sequence). Trimming took 3 bases from V and 0 from J, leaving 12 bases between them. The CDR3 covers 15 residues. CDR3 coding DNA: TGTGCCAGTAGTATTTCAGGGATCAGCTCCTACGAGCAGTACTTC. Protein product: CASSISGISSYEQYF.

CDR3 nucleotide sequence: TGTGCCAGCAGCTTCCCCTCCGGGTACGACCGAGCGCGCCACTTT. Translation: CASSFPSGYDRARHF. The genes are TRBV7-3 and TRBJ1-6; D is ambiguous. Germline V gene data show CDR1 as SGHTA and CDR2 as FQGTGA. The CDR3 is 15 amino acids. Trimming removed 3 bases from V and 18 bases from J, with 24 bases in between.

Regarding this clonotype: The CDR3 end shows no conserved phenylalanine or tryptophan, and so a read error is likely. The V and J genes are TRBV5-1 and TRBJ1-5; weak D call: TRBD1 (5 bases). This CDR3 contains 14 residues. Germline V CDR1 and CDR2: SGHRS, YFSETQ. CDR3: CASSLPGGDQPQHL. CDR3 nucleotides: TGTGCCAGCAGCCTGCCGGGAGGGGATCAGCCCCAGCATCTT.

The genes are TRBV20-1 and TRBJ2-3, with D tentatively TRBD1 or TRBD2 (5 bases each). The CDR3 contains 14 residues. V lost 3 bases, J lost 6 bases, and 16 bases lay in between. Germline assignment: CDR1 DFQATT and CDR2 SNEGSKA (reference sequence). CDR3 coding DNA: TGCAGTGCTAGTATCGGGGCAAGCGACGATACGCAGTATTTT. Residues: CSASIGASDDTQYF.

Regarding this clonotype: One junction end disagrees with the germline gene, perhaps due to a read error. This chain connects TRBV6-1 to TRBJ1-1; 7 bases match TRBD1. CDR3 size: 16 residues. Germline V lookup: CDR1 MNHNS, CDR2 SASEGT. Written as DNA, the CDR3 is TGTGCCAGCGATAGAGGGGGCGATCGGGTGAACGCTGAAGCTTTCTTT. Translation: CASDRGGDRVNAEAFF.

Ten or more counts support this clonotype. The J gene is TRBJ1-2, the V gene TRBV12-3 or TRBV12-4, with 7 bases that match TRBD1. The trim removed 4 bases at V and 4 bases at J, leaving 0 bases unmatched. This CDR3 is built from 12 residues. CDR3 nucleotide sequence: TGTGCCAGCAGTTACAGGGGCTATGGCTACACCTTC. It codes for CASSYRGYGYTF.

This clonotype has more than one count but fewer than ten. Since a much larger clone is just one base distant, this may be a read error. V usage is TRBV10-3 and J usage is TRBJ1-6; D is uncertain. Germline lookup yields CDR1 ENHRY and CDR2 SYGVKD. The CDR3 loop spans 13 amino acids. CDR3: CASNPVALSPLRF. CDR3 bases: TGTGCCAGCAACCCCGTGGCTCTTTCACCCCTCCGCTTT.

With respect to this clonotype: The limits of the CDR3 on the DNA are not certain, so only TCRdb's listed CDR3 is given. The chain couples TRBV9 to TRBJ2-5; TRBD1, the table's D call, lacks a check against the DNA. Germline assignment: CDR1 SGDLS and CDR2 YYNGEE. The CDR3 has 14 residues if both end residues are counted. CDR3 loop: CASSRTGAGYTFDF.